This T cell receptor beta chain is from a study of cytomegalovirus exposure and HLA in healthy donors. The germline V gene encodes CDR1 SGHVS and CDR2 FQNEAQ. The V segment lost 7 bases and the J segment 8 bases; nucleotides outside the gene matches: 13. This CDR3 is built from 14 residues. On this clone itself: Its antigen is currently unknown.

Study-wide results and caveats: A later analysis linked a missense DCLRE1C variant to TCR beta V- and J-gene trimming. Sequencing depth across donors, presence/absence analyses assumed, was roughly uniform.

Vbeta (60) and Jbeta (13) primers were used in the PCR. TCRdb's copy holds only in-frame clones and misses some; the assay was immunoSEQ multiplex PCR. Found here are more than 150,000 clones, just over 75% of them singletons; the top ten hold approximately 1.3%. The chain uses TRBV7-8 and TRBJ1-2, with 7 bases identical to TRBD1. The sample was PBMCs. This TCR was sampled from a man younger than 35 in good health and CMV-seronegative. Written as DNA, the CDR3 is TGTGCCAGCACCCCTCAGGGGTTAGGGGGCGGCTACACCTTC. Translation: CASTPQGLGGGYTF.